What follows are 26 T cell receptor beta chains derived from one specimen sequenced in a study of shared clonotypes between healthy human individuals. Clones were read by immunoSEQ multiplex PCR, and TCRdb kept only the in-frame ones, dropping some. The repertoire holds a few million clones, with approximately 93% as singletons. The material sequenced was naive CD4+ T cells from PBMCs. Noted subset: CD45RA+ positively selected. The source is a man in his late teens or twenties in good health. Some clones in this sample may be carry-over from other donors' samples.

V is TRBV6-4 and J is TRBJ1-1; D uncertain. Looked up from germline, CDR1 is MRHNA and CDR2 is SNTAGT. This CDR3 has 14 amino acids. V was pared by 7 bases and J by 1 base, with 13 bases between. The CDR3 loop is CASKERHQNTEAFF. In nucleotides, the CDR3 is TGTGCCAGCAAAGAAAGGCACCAGAACACTGAAGCTTTCTTT.

On this clone: This specimen includes other DNA sequences encoding the same CDR3. V and J are TRBV18 and TRBJ2-2; D might be TRBD2 (6 bases). CDR3 length equals 16 residues. Looked up from germline, CDR1 is KGHSH and CDR2 is LQKENI. Trimming took off 3 bases at V and 0 bases at J, with 11 bases between the two ends. The CDR3 DNA is TGTGCCAGCTCACCCCTGGCGGGGTCGAACACCGGGGAGCTGTTTTTT. Amino acids: CASSPLAGSNTGELFF.

V usage is TRBV28 and J usage is TRBJ1-4; TRBD1 matches at 9 bases. The CDR3 sequence is 14 residues long. The J segment lost 3 bases and the V segment lost 6 bases, leaving 2 bases of the junction unmatched. Germline CDR1 and CDR2: MDHEN and SYDVKM. The CDR3 coding sequence is TGTGCCAGCAGGGGGGACAGGGCTAATGAAAAACTGTTTTTT. It yields the protein CASRGDRANEKLFF.

The chain joins TRBV30 to TRBJ1-4; no firm D call. V lost 1 base and J 7 bases, leaving 16 bases between the germline ends. This CDR3 contains 15 residues. The germline V gene encodes CDR1 GTSNPN and CDR2 SVGIG (reference sequence). The CDR3 here is CAWSGSTLEVEKLFF. The CDR3 DNA sequence: TGTGCCTGGAGTGGCTCCACCCTGGAGGTTGAAAAACTGTTTTTT.

V usage is TRBV2 and J usage is TRBJ2-3, with 11 bases identical to TRBD2. The germline V gene has CDR1 SNHLY and CDR2 FYNNEI. V lost 8 bases, J lost 6 bases, and 10 bases stayed unmatched. The CDR3 consists of 15 residues. Written as DNA, the CDR3 is TGTGCCAGCTCGATAGCGGGAGGGCCGGGTGATACGCAGTATTTT. Translating gives CASSIAGGPGDTQYF.

The sample holds one count of this clone. The V and J genes are TRBV10-3 and TRBJ1-1; 11 nucleotides line up with TRBD1. CDR1 and CDR2 from the germline V gene are ENHRY and SYGVKD. The V and J ends lost 6 bases and 4 bases, in that order; junction bases with no gene match: 4. This CDR3 region has 14 residues. The CDR3 DNA reads as TGTGCCATCAGAACCGGGACAGGGGGCACTGAAGCTTTCTTT. Its protein product is CAIRTGTGGTEAFF.

The chain links TRBV18 to TRBJ2-3; no firm D call. Trimming removed 3 bases from V and 3 bases from J, with 10 bases in between. The length of the CDR3 is 14 residues. CDR1 is KGHSH, CDR2 LQKENI, per germline. The CDR3 DNA sequence: TGTGCCAGCTCACCCCTCGAACGAACAGATACGCAGTATTTT. Translating gives CASSPLERTDTQYF.

The count of this clone is one. The chain combines TRBV6-5 with TRBJ2-3, with D perhaps matching TRBD1 (7 bases). The CDR3 has 15 amino acids. Germline CDR1 and CDR2: MNHEY and SVGAGI. V was pared by 6 bases and J by 6 bases, with 19 bases between. CDR3 sequence (DNA): TGTGCCAGCAGCGTGACAGGGAGGAGTGGGGATACGCAGTATTTT. Amino acids: CASSVTGRSGDTQYF.

The rearrangement uses TRBV2 and TRBJ2-4; 7 nucleotides agree with TRBD1. The V gene end was trimmed by 6 bases and the J gene end by 3 bases; junction bases not matched to a gene: 5. The CDR3 runs to 14 residues. Germline loops: CDR1 SNHLY, CDR2 FYNNEI. CDR3 amino acids: CASRPTGDKNIQYF. The DNA of the CDR3 is TGTGCCAGCAGGCCCACAGGGGACAAAAACATTCAGTACTTC.

The V gene is TRBV5-6, the J gene TRBJ1-6; tentative D call: TRBD1 (5 bases). This CDR3 has 15 residues. The V end was cut by 4 bases, the J end by 13 bases, with 21 bases between. CDR1 and CDR2 from the germline V gene are SGHDT and YYEEEE. The CDR3 sequence is CASSTITGTSVPLHF. The CDR3 nucleotides are TGTGCCAGCAGCACAATTACTGGGACGTCCGTCCCCCTCCACTTT.

This chain links TRBV30 with TRBJ2-2; the D gene could be TRBD1 or TRBD2 (5 bases each). The CDR3 runs 14 residues. Trimming left V 3 bases short and J 7 bases short, with 15 bases between. Germline V gene data show CDR1 as GTSNPN and CDR2 as SVGIG (reference sequence). CDR3 DNA sequence: TGTGCCTGGAGGGGACCGTGGGTAGGCGGGGAGCTGTTTTTT. Its translation is CAWRGPWVGGELFF. The whole variable domain, remainder taken from reference TRBV30 and TRBJ2-2, is SQTIHQWPATLVQPVGSPLSLECTVEGTSNPNLYWYRQAAGRGLQLLFYSVGIGQISSEVPQNLSASRPQDRQFILSSKKLLLSDSGFYLCAWRGPWVGGELFFGEGSRLTVL.

Written as DNA, the CDR3 is TGCGCCAGCAGCCAAGTCCGGACTAGGGAGTGGGGTTACGAGCAGTACTTC. As protein: CASSQVRTREWGYEQYF. The chain couples TRBV4-3 to TRBJ2-7, with 7 positions matching TRBD2. Trimming took 1 base from V and 4 from J; bases not matched to a gene: 13. There are 17 residues in the CDR3. Germline-derived CDR1 and CDR2 are LGHNA and YSLEER.

This clone was observed once. The chain uses TRBV15 and TRBJ1-3; D unresolved. Trimming left V 0 bases short and J 1 base short, with 7 bases between. Per germline, CDR1 LNHNV and CDR2 YYDKDF (reference sequence). The CDR3 is 15 amino acids. In DNA form, the CDR3 reads TGTGCCACCAGCAGAGATACGGTGTCTGGAAACACCATATATTTT. It translates to CATSRDTVSGNTIYF.

Regarding this clone: Distinct nucleotide sequences in the sample also encode this CDR3. The chain has TRBV5-1 and TRBJ1-1; possible D gene TRBD1, 5 bases. Germline V lookup: CDR1 SGHRS, CDR2 YFSETQ. Trimming took off 0 bases at V and 2 bases at J, with 8 bases between the two ends. The CDR3 runs to 14 residues. CDR3 nucleotides: TGCGCCAGCAGCTTGGGCAGGGCCAACACTGAAGCTTTCTTT. This sequence encodes CASSLGRANTEAFF.

The V and J genes are TRBV7-3 and TRBJ2-3; D call uncertain. This CDR3 has 12 amino acids. The germline CDR1 and CDR2 sequences are SGHTA and FQGTGA. V was clipped by 1 base and J by 6 bases, with 5 bases between them. The DNA for the CDR3 is TGTGCCAGCAGCTTAAGGTCGGATACGCAGTATTTT. Its translation: CASSLRSDTQYF.

The chain uses TRBV6-5 and TRBJ1-3, with D possibly TRBD1 on 6 matching bases. The CDR3 runs 16 residues. Germline V gives CDR1 MNHEY, CDR2 SVGAGI. V was clipped by 4 bases and J by 0 bases, with 13 bases between them. The CDR3 sequence is CASSFQADSSGNTIYF. Written as DNA, the CDR3 is TGTGCCAGCAGTTTCCAGGCGGACAGCTCTGGAAACACCATATATTTT.

The chain employs TRBV7-3 and TRBJ2-5, with 15 positions matching TRBD2. The CDR3 is 19 residues long. V lost 1 base and J lost 4; bases outside the gene matches: 10. Germline lookup yields CDR1 SGHTA and CDR2 FQGTGA. The DNA for the CDR3 is TGTGCCAGCAGCTTAAGGGGACTAGCGGGAGGTTTGGGGCGAGAGACCCAGTACTTC. It translates to CASSLRGLAGGLGRETQYF.

This chain joins TRBV5-1 and TRBJ2-3, with 14 bases lining up with TRBD2. The CDR3 sequence is 17 residues long. V lost 4 bases and J lost 3; bases outside the gene matches: 7. Germline lookup yields CDR1 SGHRS and CDR2 YFSETQ. CDR3 nucleotides: TGCGCCAGCAGCGGGTCCGGGACTAGCGGGAGAACAGATACGCAGTATTTT. It translates to CASSGSGTSGRTDTQYF.

This chain links TRBV2 with TRBJ2-5; a weak D match, TRBD2 (6 bases). The CDR3 spans 13 residues. Trimming pared 1 base from V and 9 bases from J, leaving 12 bases between. CDR1 and CDR2 (germline): SNHLY, FYNNEI. The CDR3 DNA reads TGTGCCAGCAGTGAAGTGCTTAGCGGCTCCCAGTACTTC. This gives the protein CASSEVLSGSQYF.

A remark on this clone: Distinct nucleotide sequences in the sample also encode this CDR3. CDR3 residues: CASSLGGENTEAFF. The CDR3 nucleotides are TGTGCCAGCAGCTTAGGGGGGGAGAACACTGAAGCTTTCTTT. The chain uses TRBV7-9 and TRBJ1-1, with TRBD1 as a possible D gene (5 bases). The CDR3 loop spans 14 amino acids. Germline V gives CDR1 SEHNR, CDR2 FQNEAQ (reference sequence). V lost 1 base to trimming and J lost 1 base, with 7 bases between them.

The chain's CDR3 is CASSLVVETNTGELFF. The CDR3 DNA sequence: TGCGCCAGCAGCCTGGTTGTCGAAACGAACACCGGGGAGCTGTTTTTT. The V gene is TRBV5-1, the J gene TRBJ2-2; D gene ambiguous. This CDR3 is built from 16 residues. The V end was cut by 4 bases, the J end by 0 bases, with 13 bases between. Germline loops: CDR1 SGHRS, CDR2 YFSETQ. Filled out from reference TRBV5-1 and TRBJ2-2, the complete variable domain reads KAGVTQTPRYLIKTRGQQVTLSCSPISGHRSVSWYQQTPGQGLQFLFEYFSETQRNKGNFPGRFSGRQFSNSRSEMNVSTLELGDSALYLCASSLVVETNTGELFFGEGSRLTVL.

This sequence joins TRBV29-1 and TRBJ1-1; D is unresolved. Trimming left V 7 bases short and J 0 bases short, with 9 bases between. This CDR3 is built from 12 residues. Germline V lookup: CDR1 SQVTM, CDR2 ANQGSEA. CDR3 in amino acids: CSAAPVNTEAFF. The CDR3 nucleotides read TGCAGCGCTGCACCCGTGAACACTGAAGCTTTCTTT.

The CDR3 is CASSLGLAGGPRNEQYF. The DNA for the CDR3 is TGTGCCAGCAGCTTGGGACTAGCGGGAGGGCCGAGAAACGAGCAGTACTTC. The chain combines TRBV5-4 with TRBJ2-7; TRBD2 agrees at 14 bases. Trimming cost V 0 bases and J 5 bases; bases outside gene matches: 7. There are 17 residues in the CDR3. Germline loops: CDR1 SGHNT, CDR2 YYREEE (reference sequence).

The genes are TRBV6-5 and TRBJ2-5; 7 nucleotides align to TRBD1. The CDR3 is 13 amino acids. The J segment lost 3 bases and the V segment lost 5 bases, leaving 3 bases of the junction unmatched. CDR1 is MNHEY, CDR2 SVGAGI, per germline. The CDR3 sequence: CASSRQGKETQYF. The CDR3, as DNA: TGTGCCAGCAGTAGACAGGGAAAAGAGACCCAGTACTTC.

The chain couples TRBV27 to TRBJ2-7, with D unresolved. With 3 bases removed from V and 0 bases from J, the gap between germline ends came to 9 bases. The CDR3 length is 14 residues. The germline V gene has CDR1 MNHEY and CDR2 SMNVEV (reference sequence). DNA of the CDR3: TGTGCCAGCAGTTTTCGTGACGCCTCCTACGAGCAGTACTTC. Residues: CASSFRDASYEQYF.

This clone showed up just once. The sample has other DNA sequences that encode this CDR3 too. V usage is TRBV2 and J usage is TRBJ1-5; a weak D match, TRBD1 (5 bases). The germline V and J ends were trimmed by 5 bases and 6 bases, with 5 bases remaining between them. CDR3 length: 11 residues. Germline V lookup: CDR1 SNHLY, CDR2 FYNNEI. The CDR3 DNA is TGTGCCAGCAGTCAGGGTCAGCCCCAGCATTTT. Protein sequence: CASSQGQPQHF.